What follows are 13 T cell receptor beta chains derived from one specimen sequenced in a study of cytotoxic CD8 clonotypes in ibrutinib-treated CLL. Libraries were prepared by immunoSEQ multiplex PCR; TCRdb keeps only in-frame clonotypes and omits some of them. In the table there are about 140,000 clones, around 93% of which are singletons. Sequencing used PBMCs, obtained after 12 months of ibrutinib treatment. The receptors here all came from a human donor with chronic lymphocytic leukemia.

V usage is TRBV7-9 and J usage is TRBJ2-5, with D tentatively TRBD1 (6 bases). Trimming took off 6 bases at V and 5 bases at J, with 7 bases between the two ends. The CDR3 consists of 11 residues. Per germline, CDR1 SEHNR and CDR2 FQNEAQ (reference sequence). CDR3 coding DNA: TGTGCCAGCAGGGGGGCCGAGACCCAGTACTTC. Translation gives CASRGAETQYF.

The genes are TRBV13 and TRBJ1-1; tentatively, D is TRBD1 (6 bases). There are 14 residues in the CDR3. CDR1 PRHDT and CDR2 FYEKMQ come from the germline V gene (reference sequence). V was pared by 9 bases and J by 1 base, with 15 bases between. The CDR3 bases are TGTGCCAGTGATTCGGGACACTCGAACACTGAAGCTTTCTTT. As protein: CASDSGHSNTEAFF.

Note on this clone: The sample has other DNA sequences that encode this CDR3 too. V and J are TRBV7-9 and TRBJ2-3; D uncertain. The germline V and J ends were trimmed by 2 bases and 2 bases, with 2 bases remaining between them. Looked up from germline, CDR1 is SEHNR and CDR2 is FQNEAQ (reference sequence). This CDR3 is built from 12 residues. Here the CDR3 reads CASSLLTDTQYF. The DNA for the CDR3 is TGTGCCAGCAGCTTACTCACAGATACGCAGTATTTT.

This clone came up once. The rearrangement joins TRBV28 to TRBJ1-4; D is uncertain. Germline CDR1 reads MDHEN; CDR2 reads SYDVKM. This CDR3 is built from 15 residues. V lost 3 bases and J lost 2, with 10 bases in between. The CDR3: CASSFRRITNEKLFF. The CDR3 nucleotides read TGTGCCAGCAGTTTCAGGCGCATCACTAATGAAAAACTGTTTTTT.

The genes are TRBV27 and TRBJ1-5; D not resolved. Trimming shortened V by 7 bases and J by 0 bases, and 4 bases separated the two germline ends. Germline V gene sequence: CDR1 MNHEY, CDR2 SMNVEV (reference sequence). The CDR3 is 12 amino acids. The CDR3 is CASIYSNQPQHF. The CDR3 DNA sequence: TGTGCCAGCATTTATAGCAATCAGCCCCAGCATTTT.

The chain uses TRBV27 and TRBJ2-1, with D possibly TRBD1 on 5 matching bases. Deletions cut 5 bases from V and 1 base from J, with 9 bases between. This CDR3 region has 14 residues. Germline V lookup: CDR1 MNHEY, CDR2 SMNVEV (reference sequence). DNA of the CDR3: TGTGCCAGCAGTAGGCCAGGGTCCTACAATGAGCAGTTCTTC. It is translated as CASSRPGSYNEQFF.

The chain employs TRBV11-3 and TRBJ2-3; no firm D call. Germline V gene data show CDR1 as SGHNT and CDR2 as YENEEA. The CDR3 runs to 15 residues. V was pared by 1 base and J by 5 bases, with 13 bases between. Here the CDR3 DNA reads TGTGCCAGCAGCTTAGCGGGCAGTCCTTTAGATACGCAGTATTTT. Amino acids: CASSLAGSPLDTQYF.

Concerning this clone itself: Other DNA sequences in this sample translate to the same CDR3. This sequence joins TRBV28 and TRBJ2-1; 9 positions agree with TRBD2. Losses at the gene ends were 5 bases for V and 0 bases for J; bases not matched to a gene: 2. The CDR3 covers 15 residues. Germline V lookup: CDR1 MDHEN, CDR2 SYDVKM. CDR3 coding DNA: TGTGCCAGCAGTCTTAGCGGGAGCTCCTACAATGAGCAGTTCTTC. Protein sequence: CASSLSGSSYNEQFF.

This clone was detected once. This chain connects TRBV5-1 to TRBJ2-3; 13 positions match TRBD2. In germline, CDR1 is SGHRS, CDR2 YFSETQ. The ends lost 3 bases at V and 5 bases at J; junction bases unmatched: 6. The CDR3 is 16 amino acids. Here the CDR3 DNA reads TGCGCCAGCAGCTGGACTAGCGGGAGCGGGCAAGATACGCAGTATTTT. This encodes CASSWTSGSGQDTQYF.

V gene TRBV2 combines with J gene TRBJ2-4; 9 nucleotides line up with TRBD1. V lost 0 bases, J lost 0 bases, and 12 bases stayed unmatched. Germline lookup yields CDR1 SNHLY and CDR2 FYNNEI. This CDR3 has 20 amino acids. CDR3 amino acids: CASSEAPGQGNHVAKNIQYF. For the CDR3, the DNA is TGTGCCAGCAGTGAAGCACCGGGACAGGGTAATCACGTAGCCAAAAACATTCAGTACTTC.

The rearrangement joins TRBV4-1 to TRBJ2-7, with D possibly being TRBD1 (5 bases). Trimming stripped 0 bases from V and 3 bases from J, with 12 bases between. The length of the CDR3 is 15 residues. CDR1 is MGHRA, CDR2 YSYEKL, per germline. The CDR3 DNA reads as TGCGCCAGCAGCCAAGAAGGGCAGGGATTCTACGAGCAGTACTTC. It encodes CASSQEGQGFYEQYF.

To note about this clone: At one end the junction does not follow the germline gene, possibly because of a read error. This chain's CDR3 is CSVSNNEQFF. The CDR3 nucleotides read TGCAGCGTCTCCAACAATGAGCAGTTCTTC. This rearrangement joins TRBV29-1 to TRBJ2-1, with D unclear. The CDR3 is made up of 10 amino acids. From germline, CDR1 is SQVTM and CDR2 ANQGSEA.

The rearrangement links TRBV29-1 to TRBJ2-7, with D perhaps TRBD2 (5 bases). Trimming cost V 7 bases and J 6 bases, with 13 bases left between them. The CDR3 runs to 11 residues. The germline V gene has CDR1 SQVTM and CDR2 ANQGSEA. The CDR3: CSGTDFGEQYF. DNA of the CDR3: TGCAGCGGGACTGATTTTGGCGAGCAGTACTTC.